The 32 T cell receptor beta chains presented below share a single source sample, sequenced in a study of shared clonotypes between healthy human individuals. Clones were sequenced by immunoSEQ multiplex PCR, and TCRdb holds only the in-frame ones, with some missing. This table has roughly 660,000 clones, 80% to 95% appearing once. What was sequenced was memory CD8+ T cells from PBMCs. As for subset: CD45RO+ cells pooled with CCR7-negative TemRA cells. Receptors were obtained from a man younger than 35 in good health. Some clones in this sample may be carry-over from other donors' samples.

Remarks on this clone: Other DNA variants within this sample encode the same CDR3. The chain is built from TRBV7-2 and TRBJ2-7, with D maybe TRBD2 (6 bases). CDR3 length equals 14 residues. The germline V gene encodes CDR1 SGHTA and CDR2 FQGNSA. The V and J ends lost 1 base and 7 bases respectively, with 14 bases between them. CDR3 bases: TGTGCCAGCAGCTTAGATTGGGGACTCAGGGAGCAGTACTTC. Translation: CASSLDWGLREQYF.

V gene TRBV28 combines with J gene TRBJ2-7; the D gene could be TRBD1 or TRBD2 (5 bases each). CDR1 is MDHEN and CDR2 is SYDVKM in the germline V gene. Trimming took 5 bases from V and 6 from J, leaving 17 bases between them. The CDR3 is 14 amino acids. This CDR3 reads CASSPWDPSGEQYF. For the CDR3, the DNA is TGTGCCAGCAGTCCCTGGGACCCTTCGGGCGAGCAGTACTTC. The whole variable domain, filled in from reference TRBV28 and TRBJ2-7, reads DVKVTQSSRYLVKRTGEKVFLECVQDMDHENMFWYRQDPGLGLRLIYFSYDVKMKEKGDIPEGYSVSREKKERFSLILESASTNQTSMYLCASSPWDPSGEQYFGPGTRLTVT.

The genes are TRBV6-5 and TRBJ2-7; D tentatively reads TRBD1 or TRBD2 (5 bases each). V shed 5 bases and J shed 3 bases, with 11 bases lying between them. The CDR3 spans 13 residues. The germline V gene has CDR1 MNHEY and CDR2 SVGAGI. CDR3 DNA: TGTGCCAGCAGTCCGGGACCAAACTACGAGCAGTACTTC. It encodes CASSPGPNYEQYF.

In regard to this clone: Other DNA sequences of this sample code for an identical CDR3. The rearrangement uses TRBV11-2 and TRBJ2-1; 8 bases agree with TRBD2. The length of the CDR3 is 15 residues. Per the germline V gene, CDR1 is SGHAT and CDR2 is FQNNGV. V was pared by 6 bases and J by 1 base, with 5 bases of the junction left unmatched. This CDR3 is CASRTSGSSYNEQFF. CDR3 bases: TGTGCCAGCAGAACCAGCGGGAGTTCCTACAATGAGCAGTTCTTC. The full variable domain, rest sourced from reference TRBV11-2 and TRBJ2-1, is EAGVAQSPRYKIIEKRQSVAFWCNPISGHATLYWYQQILGQGPKLLIQFQNNGVVDDSQLPKDRFSAERLKGVDSTLKIQPAKLEDSAVYLCASRTSGSSYNEQFFGPGTRLTVL.

The chain carries TRBV19 and TRBJ2-2; tentatively, D is TRBD2 (5 bases). V lost 3 bases to trimming and J lost 3 bases, with 14 bases between them. The CDR3 has 16 residues. Germline V CDR1 and CDR2: LNHDA, SQIVND (reference sequence). The CDR3 nucleotides are TGTGCCAGTAGTATTGACGGGGAAGGTGACACCGGGGAGCTGTTTTTT. Its translation: CASSIDGEGDTGELFF.

This chain connects TRBV6-5 to TRBJ2-3; D may be TRBD1 (6 bases). Per the germline V gene, CDR1 is MNHEY and CDR2 is SVGAGI. The CDR3 is 15 amino acids. V lost 10 bases and J 0 bases, leaving 17 bases between the germline ends. CDR3 amino acids: CATTTDSSSTDTQYF. DNA for the CDR3: TGTGCCACCACCACGGACAGCTCTAGCACAGATACGCAGTATTTT.

The chain is built from TRBV9 and TRBJ1-5; D uncertain. This CDR3 spans 15 amino acids. Germline CDR1 and CDR2: SGDLS and YYNGEE. V shed 4 bases and J shed 2 bases, with 13 bases lying between them. CDR3 sequence (DNA): TGTGCCAGCAGCCCGGGCCCCCGGGGCAATCAGCCCCAGCATTTT. The encoded protein is CASSPGPRGNQPQHF. The full variable domain, completed using reference TRBV9 and TRBJ1-5, is DSGVTQTPKHLITATGQRVTLRCSPRSGDLSVYWYQQSLDQGLQFLIQYYNGEERAKGNILERFSAQQFPDLHSELNLSSLELGDSALYFCASSPGPRGNQPQHFGDGTRLSIL.

This clone appeared a few times. V usage is TRBV6-1 and J usage is TRBJ2-3, with 14 bases that match TRBD2. The CDR3 loop spans 18 amino acids. The V segment lost 2 bases and the J segment 4 bases; nucleotides outside the gene matches: 8. Germline CDR1 reads MNHNS; CDR2 reads SASEGT. The CDR3 DNA is TGTGCCAGCAGTGAATGGGTGGGGACTAGCGGGAGTCCAGATACGCAGTATTTT. This encodes CASSEWVGTSGSPDTQYF.

The gene calls are TRBV4-2 and TRBJ2-6; D gene uncertain. The CDR3 length is 16 residues. Germline V gives CDR1 LGHNA, CDR2 YNFKEQ. V lost 0 bases and J lost 0, with 6 bases in between. DNA for the CDR3: TGTGCCAGCAGCCAAGAAGAGACCTCTGGGGCCAACGTCCTGACTTTC. Protein product: CASSQEETSGANVLTF.

V usage is TRBV6-5 and J usage is TRBJ2-1; 13 bases line up with TRBD2. Germline CDR1 is MNHEY and CDR2 is SVGAGI. V shed 2 bases, J shed 8 bases, and the junction held 6 bases outside the gene matches. This CDR3 has 16 amino acids. CDR3: CASSYAQLAGGHEQFF. For the CDR3, the DNA is TGTGCCAGCAGTTACGCCCAACTAGCGGGAGGGCATGAGCAGTTCTTC.

V and J are TRBV4-3 and TRBJ1-1; D may be TRBD1 (6 bases). The CDR3 extends over 14 amino acids. Per germline, CDR1 LGHNA and CDR2 YSLEER. The V gene lost 3 bases and the J gene lost 6 bases, with 14 bases spanning the gap. CDR3 DNA: TGCGCCAGCAGCCATGGGGGGCAGATCTCTGAAGCTTTCTTT. Protein sequence: CASSHGGQISEAFF.

The chain uses TRBV7-9 and TRBJ2-1; D remains ambiguous. Germline CDR1 SEHNR, CDR2 FQNEAQ (reference sequence). V lost 7 bases and J lost 6, with 13 bases in between. This CDR3 region has 13 residues. This CDR3 reads CASTSSPSNEQFF. CDR3 in DNA: TGTGCCAGCACAAGCAGCCCCTCCAATGAGCAGTTCTTC.

The chain joins TRBV30 to TRBJ2-5; 7 bases line up with TRBD2. The J call is doubtful: the DNA matches TRBJ2-7 better. CDR3 size: 15 residues. The germline V gene encodes CDR1 GTSNPN and CDR2 SVGIG (reference sequence). CDR3: CAWSAMGQGGSEQYF. The DNA for the CDR3 is TGTGCCTGGAGTGCCATGGGGCAGGGAGGGAGCGAGCAGTACTTC.

The chain combines TRBV7-9 with TRBJ2-1; no clear D gene. CDR3 size: 13 residues. V shed 5 bases and J shed 5 bases, with 10 bases lying between them. Looked up from germline, CDR1 is SEHNR and CDR2 is FQNEAQ (reference sequence). CDR3 residues: CASSPKAHNEQFF. Written as DNA, the CDR3 is TGTGCCAGCAGCCCCAAGGCCCACAATGAGCAGTTCTTC.

J is TRBJ2-3 and V is TRBV19, with D maybe TRBD2 (5 bases). The CDR3 runs 15 residues. Germline loops: CDR1 LNHDA, CDR2 SQIVND (reference sequence). V lost 3 bases to trimming and J lost 5 bases, with 15 bases between them. The DNA for the CDR3 is TGTGCCAGTAGTATTTGGCTCTTGAGCGGAGATACGCAGTATTTT. Protein: CASSIWLLSGDTQYF.

The gene calls are TRBV29-1 and TRBJ1-2; D gene unclear. Between the trimmed V and J ends, which lost 3 bases and 4 bases, there was a span of 18 bases. The CDR3 length is 15 residues. Germline-derived CDR1 and CDR2 are SQVTM and ANQGSEA. The CDR3: CSVDASQLLLYGYTF. The DNA of the CDR3 is TGCAGCGTTGATGCCAGCCAGCTTTTACTCTATGGCTACACCTTC.

The chain's CDR3 is CASGSPGTGAGYTF. The CDR3 DNA sequence: TGTGCTAGTGGATCTCCCGGGACAGGGGCTGGCTACACCTTC. This chain uses TRBV12-5 with TRBJ1-2; 10 positions agree with TRBD1. This CDR3 spans 14 amino acids. The germline gives CDR1 LGHNT, CDR2 FRNRAP. V lost 6 bases, J lost 7 bases, and 8 bases stayed unmatched.

The rearrangement uses TRBV30 and TRBJ1-1; D is possibly TRBD1 (5 bases). Trimming shortened V by 0 bases and J by 4 bases, and 9 bases separated the two germline ends. The CDR3 is made up of 13 amino acids. Germline V lookup: CDR1 GTSNPN, CDR2 SVGIG (reference sequence). Written as DNA, the CDR3 is TGTGCCTGGAGTGTCCAGGGTGCCACTGAAGCTTTCTTT. It encodes CAWSVQGATEAFF.

The count of this clone is one. The chain uses TRBV27 and TRBJ2-1; D might be TRBD1 (5 bases). The CDR3 length is 16 residues. The germline gives CDR1 MNHEY, CDR2 SMNVEV (reference sequence). V lost 5 bases, J lost 0 bases, and 14 bases lay in between. DNA for the CDR3: TGTGCCAGCAGTGCGTGGAAAGGGGCCTCCTACAATGAGCAGTTCTTC. This encodes CASSAWKGASYNEQFF.

This clone was seen once. The chain carries TRBV11-2 and TRBJ1-3; the D gene is possibly TRBD1 (6 bases). The V gene lost 3 bases and the J gene lost 0 bases, with 15 bases spanning the gap. The CDR3 has 17 residues. CDR1 is SGHAT and CDR2 is FQNNGV in the germline V gene. DNA of the CDR3: TGTGCCAGCAGCTTTTACGGACAGACCACCTCTGGAAACACCATATATTTT. Protein: CASSFYGQTTSGNTIYF.

This clone was picked up a small number of times. The genes are TRBV29-1 and TRBJ1-1; D remains unclear. Per the germline V gene, CDR1 is SQVTM and CDR2 is ANQGSEA. The CDR3 totals 13 residues. V was clipped by 7 bases and J by 0 bases, with 12 bases between them. CDR3 DNA: TGCAGCGCTGATGACGGGCTGAACACTGAAGCTTTCTTT. The encoded protein is CSADDGLNTEAFF.

The chain links TRBV21-1 to TRBJ1-5; TRBD1 was called by the table and not checked on the DNA. TRBV21-1 constitutes a pseudogene. This CDR3 spans 14 amino acids. DNA for the CDR3: TGTGCCAGCAGCAAGGCAGGGCTCGGCCAGCCCCAGCATTTT. Translated, it gives CASSKAGLGQPQHF.

This sequence joins TRBV27 and TRBJ2-7, with D perhaps given as TRBD1 or TRBD2 (5 bases each). Germline V CDR1 and CDR2: MNHEY, SMNVEV (reference sequence). Trimming shortened V by 5 bases and J by 3 bases, and 14 bases separated the two germline ends. This CDR3 spans 14 amino acids. The CDR3 coding sequence is TGTGCCAGCAGTCTGGGACGGGTGAACTACGAGCAGTACTTC. As protein: CASSLGRVNYEQYF.

This chain uses TRBV11-1 with TRBJ2-7, with D possibly TRBD1 on 7 matching bases. V lost 6 bases, J lost 2 bases, and 23 bases lay in between. The CDR3 is 17 residues long. Per the germline V gene, CDR1 is SGHAT and CDR2 is FQDESV (reference sequence). CDR3 amino acids: CASRPTSRRGHTYEQYF. CDR3 DNA sequence: TGTGCCAGCAGACCGACGAGTAGGAGGGGGCACACCTACGAGCAGTACTTC.

The CDR3 region has the DNA TGTGCCAGCAGTTTTGCGGGGACTAGTCAGCCCCAGCATTTT. Amino acids: CASSFAGTSQPQHF. The chain recombines TRBV28 with TRBJ1-5; maybe TRBD1 (5 bases). The CDR3 totals 14 residues. Trimming took 3 bases from V and 6 from J, leaving 12 bases between them. Germline V gene lookup returns CDR1 MDHEN and CDR2 SYDVKM.

In this sample, this clone turned up once. The chain couples TRBV4-2 to TRBJ2-7; TRBD2 matches 10 bases. The CDR3 is 17 amino acids. J lost 7 bases, V lost 1 base, and 13 bases had no gene match. CDR1 LGHNA and CDR2 YNFKEQ come from the germline V gene. CDR3 sequence (DNA): TGTGCCAGCAGCCAAGCGAGAGCGGGAGGGCCCCTTGAAGAGCAGTACTTC. Its protein is CASSQARAGGPLEEQYF.

This chain links TRBV19 with TRBJ2-7; either TRBD1 or TRBD2 may fit D (5 bases each). The CDR3 spans 14 residues. Germline V CDR1 and CDR2: LNHDA, SQIVND (reference sequence). V was pared by 7 bases and J by 3 bases, with 16 bases between. CDR3 region: CASTLGQGVYEQYF. The CDR3 region has the DNA TGTGCCAGTACCCTCGGGCAGGGAGTCTACGAGCAGTACTTC. Based on the CDR3 plus reference TRBV19 and TRBJ2-7, the full variable domain is DGGITQSPKYLFRKEGQNVTLSCEQNLNHDAMYWYRQDPGQGLRLIYYSQIVNDFQKGDIAEGYSVSREKKESFPLTVTSAQKNPTAFYLCASTLGQGVYEQYFGPGTRLTVT.

The V gene is TRBV9, the J gene TRBJ2-1; 12 bases line up with TRBD2. Trimming cost V 0 bases and J 8 bases; bases outside gene matches: 3. The CDR3 runs to 15 residues. Germline CDR1 is SGDLS and CDR2 is YYNGEE. This CDR3 is CASSVELAGGYEQFF. CDR3 DNA sequence: TGTGCCAGCAGCGTAGAACTAGCGGGGGGCTATGAGCAGTTCTTC.

V and J are TRBV19 and TRBJ1-1; D not certain. The CDR3 is made up of 10 amino acids. Germline assignment: CDR1 LNHDA and CDR2 SQIVND (reference sequence). The germline V and J ends were trimmed by 10 bases and 11 bases, with 14 bases remaining between them. In DNA, the CDR3 is TGTGCCACCCTAAACCGGGAGGCTTTCTTT. Amino acids: CATLNREAFF. The whole variable domain, remainder taken from reference TRBV19 and TRBJ1-1, is DGGITQSPKYLFRKEGQNVTLSCEQNLNHDAMYWYRQDPGQGLRLIYYSQIVNDFQKGDIAEGYSVSREKKESFPLTVTSAQKNPTAFYLCATLNREAFFGQGTRLTVV.

The J gene is TRBJ2-1, the V gene TRBV14; D remains ambiguous. The length of the CDR3 is 16 residues. Deletions cut 1 base from V and 0 bases from J, with 10 bases between. Germline loops: CDR1 SGHDN, CDR2 FVKESK. The CDR3 reads CASSQAIASSYNEQFF. CDR3 DNA: TGTGCCAGCAGCCAAGCAATAGCCTCCTCCTACAATGAGCAGTTCTTC.

The rearrangement links TRBV6-5 to TRBJ2-2; 7 bases are a match to TRBD1. CDR3 length: 16 amino acids. Germline V CDR1 and CDR2: MNHEY, SVGAGI. The junction had 8 bases not matched to a gene; V was cut back by 2 bases and J by 5 bases. CDR3 bases: TGTGCCAGCAGTTACGACCGACAGGGTTTAACCGGGGAGCTGTTTTTT. Encoded protein: CASSYDRQGLTGELFF.

The V gene is TRBV6-5, the J gene TRBJ2-5; D is uncertain. CDR1 and CDR2 from the germline V gene are MNHEY and SVGAGI. V was clipped by 2 bases and J by 2 bases, with 6 bases between them. This CDR3 comprises 13 residues. The CDR3 loop reads CASSYNSQETQYF. In DNA form, the CDR3 reads TGTGCCAGCAGTTACAACAGTCAAGAGACCCAGTACTTC.